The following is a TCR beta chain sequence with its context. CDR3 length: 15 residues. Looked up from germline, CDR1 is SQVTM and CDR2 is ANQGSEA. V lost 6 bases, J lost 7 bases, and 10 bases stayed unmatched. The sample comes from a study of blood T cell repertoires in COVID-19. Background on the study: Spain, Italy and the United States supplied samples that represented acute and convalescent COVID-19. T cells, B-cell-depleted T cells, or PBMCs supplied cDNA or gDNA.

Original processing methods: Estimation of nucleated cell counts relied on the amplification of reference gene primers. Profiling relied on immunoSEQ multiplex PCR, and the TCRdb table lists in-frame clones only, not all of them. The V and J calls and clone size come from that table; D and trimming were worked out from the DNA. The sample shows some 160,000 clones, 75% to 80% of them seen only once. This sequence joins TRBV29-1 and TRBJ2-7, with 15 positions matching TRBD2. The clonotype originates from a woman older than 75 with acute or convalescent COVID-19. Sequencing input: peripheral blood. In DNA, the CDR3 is TGCAGCGTCTCCGGGACTAGCGGGAGGTTTGGAGAGCAGTACTTC. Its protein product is CSVSGTSGRFGEQYF.